A single sample gave rise to the 17 T cell receptor beta chains below, sequenced in a study of early T cells in non-severe SARS-CoV-2 infection. Each CDR3 protein gets one entry after TCRdb re-called the 5' RACE reads with MiXCR. The table has 55,000 to 70,000 distinct CDR3 sequences, 4.9% seen once. Sequencing used whole blood. These receptors were taken from an adult who was a healthcare worker with PCR-confirmed SARS-CoV-2 infection or an uninfected control (not recorded which).

The rearrangement uses TRBV7-2 and TRBJ2-3, with TRBD2 matching 8 bases. J gave up 4 bases and V 2 bases, and 8 bases lay outside the gene matches. Germline CDR1 is SGHTA and CDR2 is FQGNSA. This CDR3 is built from 16 residues. The CDR3 DNA reads as TGTGCCAGCAGCTTAACCGGCGGGGGGACCGCAGATACGCAGTATTTT. Its protein product is CASSLTGGGTADTQYF.

The CDR3 DNA is TGTGCCAGTAGTGCGACTAGCGGGAGGCCAAATGAGCAGTTCTTC. It is translated as CASSATSGRPNEQFF. The J gene is TRBJ2-1, the V gene TRBV19; 13 bases are a match to TRBD2. This CDR3 is built from 15 residues. Trimming cost V 5 bases and J 7 bases; bases outside gene matches: 5. Germline CDR1 reads LNHDA; CDR2 reads SQIVND (reference sequence). The entire variable domain, with the rest obtained from reference TRBV19 and TRBJ2-1, is as follows: DGGITQSPKYLFRKEGQNVTLSCEQNLNHDAMYWYRQDPGQGLRLIYYSQIVNDFQKGDIAEGYSVSREKKESFPLTVTSAQKNPTAFYLCASSATSGRPNEQFFGPGTRLTVL.

This clonotype was recorded at least ten times. The CDR3 reads CASSPGTSTHEQYF. In DNA form, the CDR3 reads TGTGCCAGCAGCCCCGGGACTAGTACTCACGAGCAGTACTTC. This chain links TRBV11-2 with TRBJ2-7; 8 bases are shared with TRBD2. Germline V gives CDR1 SGHAT, CDR2 FQNNGV. After removal of 5 bases from V and 5 bases from J, the junction contained 8 bases not matched to a gene. CDR3 length equals 14 residues.

Ten or more counts support this clonotype. The gene calls are TRBV5-4 and TRBJ1-2; tentative D call: TRBD1 (6 bases). Germline V gene data show CDR1 as SGHNT and CDR2 as YYREEE (reference sequence). Trimming took 1 base from V and 5 from J, leaving 9 bases between them. The CDR3 is made up of 13 amino acids. CDR3 residues: CASSLKGGYGYTF. In DNA, the CDR3 is TGTGCCAGCAGCTTGAAGGGGGGGTATGGCTACACCTTC.

V is TRBV5-1 and J is TRBJ2-2; either TRBD1 or TRBD2 may fit D (5 bases each). Germline V gene sequence: CDR1 SGHRS, CDR2 YFSETQ. V lost 4 bases to trimming and J lost 7 bases, with 14 bases between them. The CDR3 is 14 residues long. CDR3 loop: CASSTGPGGGELFF. The CDR3 DNA sequence: TGCGCCAGCAGCACGGGGCCCGGCGGCGGGGAGCTGTTTTTT.

The chain couples TRBV20-1 to TRBJ2-7; 10 bases agree with TRBD1. V lost 6 bases and J lost 10; bases outside the gene matches: 12. Germline V gene sequence: CDR1 DFQATT, CDR2 SNEGSKA (reference sequence). The CDR3 runs to 13 residues. As DNA, the CDR3 is TGCAGTGCGCCTGGACAGGGGGGCGCGGGACAGTACTTC. Protein product: CSAPGQGGAGQYF.

The chain combines TRBV27 with TRBJ1-5; tentative D call: TRBD1 (6 bases). Between the trimmed V and J ends, which lost 3 bases and 1 base, there was a span of 7 bases. CDR3 length equals 14 residues. The germline V gene encodes CDR1 MNHEY and CDR2 SMNVEV (reference sequence). The CDR3 region is CASSFGQSNQPQHF. DNA of the CDR3: TGTGCCAGCAGTTTCGGACAGAGCAATCAGCCCCAGCATTTT.

Remarks on this clonotype: This likely came from a read error, as a far larger clone is one base away. This sequence joins TRBV6-6 and TRBJ2-2; D gene uncertain. In germline, CDR1 is MNHNY, CDR2 SVGAGI (reference sequence). There are 13 residues in the CDR3. V lost 1 base to trimming and J lost 3 bases, with 3 bases between them. The CDR3 loop is CASSYWDTGELFF. CDR3 sequence (DNA): TGTGCCAGCAGTTACTGGGACACCGGGGAGCTGTTTTTT.

The chain carries TRBV14 and TRBJ2-5, with a possible D match to TRBD1 (6 bases). The CDR3 has 18 amino acids. V lost 4 bases, J lost 6 bases, and 27 bases lay in between. Germline V gene data show CDR1 as SGHDN and CDR2 as FVKESK. The CDR3 sequence: CASSPTWGPPTLSKTQYF. The CDR3, as DNA: TGTGCCAGCAGCCCCACCTGGGGGCCACCGACCCTCTCCAAGACCCAGTACTTC.

This clonotype was counted ten times or more. The chain links TRBV7-9 to TRBJ2-3; 7 bases line up with TRBD2. The CDR3 has 17 amino acids. Germline V gene sequence: CDR1 SEHNR, CDR2 FQNEAQ (reference sequence). V lost 0 bases and J lost 3; bases outside the gene matches: 9. The DNA for the CDR3 is TGTGCCAGCAGCTTAGCGGAGCGGGGCTTTCGGACAGATACGCAGTATTTT. This sequence encodes CASSLAERGFRTDTQYF.

This rearrangement joins TRBV2 to TRBJ2-1, with D possibly being TRBD2 (6 bases). This CDR3 has 13 residues. In germline, CDR1 is SNHLY, CDR2 FYNNEI. V lost 6 bases to trimming and J lost 4 bases, with 10 bases between them. CDR3: CASRGGLYNEQFF. The CDR3 coding sequence is TGTGCCAGCAGGGGGGGACTTTACAATGAGCAGTTCTTC.

This clonotype came up many times. The chain uses TRBV10-3 and TRBJ1-1, with TRBD1 as a possible D gene (5 bases). The germline V and J ends were trimmed by 0 bases and 11 bases, with 13 bases remaining between them. The CDR3 loop spans 13 amino acids. Germline lookup yields CDR1 ENHRY and CDR2 SYGVKD. CDR3 nucleotide sequence: TGTGCCATCAGTGAGTCCCGGGACGCGGATGCTTTCTTT. Protein sequence: CAISESRDADAFF.

This chain links TRBV2 with TRBJ2-1; TRBD1 matches at 10 bases. The length of the CDR3 is 13 residues. Germline V gene lookup returns CDR1 SNHLY and CDR2 FYNNEI. The DNA for the CDR3 is TGTTCAACCGACAGGGGGCTAGGCAATGAGCAGTTCTTC. It translates to CSTDRGLGNEQFF.

This clonotype was detected ten times or more. The J gene is TRBJ1-1, the V gene TRBV20-1; D not certain. Trimming stripped 2 bases from V and 3 bases from J, with 13 bases between. Germline V gene data show CDR1 as DFQATT and CDR2 as SNEGSKA (reference sequence). This CDR3 is built from 14 residues. This CDR3 is CSARPRREDTEAFF. The DNA for the CDR3 is TGCAGTGCTAGACCTCGTAGGGAGGACACTGAAGCTTTCTTT.

Ten or more counts support this clonotype. The rearrangement links TRBV9 to TRBJ2-7; perhaps TRBD2 as D (5 bases). Trimming took 4 bases from V and 4 from J, leaving 21 bases between them. CDR1 and CDR2 from the germline V gene are SGDLS and YYNGEE. The CDR3 is 16 amino acids. This CDR3 reads CASSPMRSRGSYEQYF. DNA of the CDR3: TGTGCCAGCAGCCCAATGCGTTCTCGGGGTTCTTACGAGCAGTACTTC.

This clonotype came up many times. This chain uses TRBV20-1 with TRBJ1-2; D uncertain. Trimming shortened V by 3 bases and J by 2 bases, and 10 bases separated the two germline ends. The CDR3 contains 13 residues. Germline V gives CDR1 DFQATT, CDR2 SNEGSKA (reference sequence). In DNA, the CDR3 is TGCAGTGCTAGTGACAAGACAAACTATGGCTACACCTTC. Translating gives CSASDKTNYGYTF.

This clonotype qualifies as large. The chain recombines TRBV5-4 with TRBJ2-3, with a possible D match to TRBD2 (6 bases). V lost 0 bases, J lost 8 bases, and 10 bases lay in between. Germline V CDR1 and CDR2: SGHNT, YYREEE (reference sequence). This CDR3 region has 13 residues. CDR3 in DNA: TGTGCCAGCAGCTTGGCTAGCGCCGGTACGCAGTATTTT. Its protein product is CASSLASAGTQYF.